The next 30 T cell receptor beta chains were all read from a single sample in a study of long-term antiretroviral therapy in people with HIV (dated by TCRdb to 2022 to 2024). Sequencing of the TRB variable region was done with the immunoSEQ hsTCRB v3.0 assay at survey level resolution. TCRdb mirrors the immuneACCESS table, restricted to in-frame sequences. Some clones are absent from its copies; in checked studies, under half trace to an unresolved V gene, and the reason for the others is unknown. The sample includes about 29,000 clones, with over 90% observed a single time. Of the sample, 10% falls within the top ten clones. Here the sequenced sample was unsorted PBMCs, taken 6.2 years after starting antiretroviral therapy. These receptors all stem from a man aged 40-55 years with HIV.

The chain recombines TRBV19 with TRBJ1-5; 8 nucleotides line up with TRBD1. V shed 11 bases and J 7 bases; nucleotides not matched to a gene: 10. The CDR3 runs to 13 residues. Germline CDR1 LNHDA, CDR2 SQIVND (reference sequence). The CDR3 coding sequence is TGTGCCGGAGGATCAACAGGGGGGCAGCCCCAGCATTTT. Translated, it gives CAGGSTGGQPQHF.

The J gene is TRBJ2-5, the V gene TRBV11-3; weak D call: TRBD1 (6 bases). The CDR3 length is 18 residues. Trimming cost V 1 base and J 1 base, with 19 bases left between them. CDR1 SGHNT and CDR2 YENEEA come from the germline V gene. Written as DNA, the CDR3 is TGTGCCAGCAGCTTAGGGTCTCTCCCAGGACAGTTCCAAGAGACCCAGTACTTC. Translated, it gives CASSLGSLPGQFQETQYF.

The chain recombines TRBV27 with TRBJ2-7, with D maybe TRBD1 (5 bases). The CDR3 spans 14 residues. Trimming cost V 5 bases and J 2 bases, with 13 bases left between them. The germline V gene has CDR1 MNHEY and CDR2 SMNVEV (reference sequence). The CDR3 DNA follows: TGTGCCAGCAGTCCCCGGGTAGGGGCCTACGAGCAGTACTTC. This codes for CASSPRVGAYEQYF.

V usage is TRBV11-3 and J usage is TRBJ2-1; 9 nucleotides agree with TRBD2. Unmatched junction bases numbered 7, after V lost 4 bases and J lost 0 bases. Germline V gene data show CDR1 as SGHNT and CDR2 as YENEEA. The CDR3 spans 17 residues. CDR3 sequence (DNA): TGTGCCAGCAGCTCCTCGACTAGCGGTTTCTCCTACAATGAGCAGTTCTTC. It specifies CASSSSTSGFSYNEQFF.

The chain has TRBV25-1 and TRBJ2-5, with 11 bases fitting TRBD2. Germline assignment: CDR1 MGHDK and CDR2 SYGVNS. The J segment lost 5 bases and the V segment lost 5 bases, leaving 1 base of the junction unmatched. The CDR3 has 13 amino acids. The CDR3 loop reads CASSWTSGETQYF. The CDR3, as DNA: TGTGCCAGCAGTTGGACTAGCGGGGAGACCCAGTACTTC.

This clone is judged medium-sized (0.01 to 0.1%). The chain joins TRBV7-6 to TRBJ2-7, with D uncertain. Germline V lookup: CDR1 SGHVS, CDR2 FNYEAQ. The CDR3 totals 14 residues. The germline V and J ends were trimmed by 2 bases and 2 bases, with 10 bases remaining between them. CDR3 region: CASSLQQATYEQYF. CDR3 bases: TGTGCCAGCAGCTTACAGCAGGCTACCTACGAGCAGTACTTC. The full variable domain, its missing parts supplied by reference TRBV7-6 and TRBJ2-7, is GAGVSQSPRYKVTKRGQDVALRCDPISGHVSLYWYRQALGQGPEFLTYFNYEAQQDKSGLPNDRFSAERPEGSISTLTIQRTEQRDSAMYRCASSLQQATYEQYFGPGTRLTVT.

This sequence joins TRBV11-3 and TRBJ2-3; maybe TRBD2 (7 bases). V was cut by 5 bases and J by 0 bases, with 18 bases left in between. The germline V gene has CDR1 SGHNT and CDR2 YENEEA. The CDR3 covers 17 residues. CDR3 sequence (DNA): TGTGCCAGCAGCCTCAACCGGGGGGCTACTAGCACAGATACGCAGTATTTT. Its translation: CASSLNRGATSTDTQYF.

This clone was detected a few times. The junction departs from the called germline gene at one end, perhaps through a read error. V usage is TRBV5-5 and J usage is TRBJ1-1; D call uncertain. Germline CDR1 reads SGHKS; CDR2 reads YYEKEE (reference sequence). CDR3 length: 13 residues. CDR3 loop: CASSRLWNAEAFF. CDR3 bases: TGTGCCAGCAGCCGCCTCTGGAACGCTGAAGCTTTCTTT.

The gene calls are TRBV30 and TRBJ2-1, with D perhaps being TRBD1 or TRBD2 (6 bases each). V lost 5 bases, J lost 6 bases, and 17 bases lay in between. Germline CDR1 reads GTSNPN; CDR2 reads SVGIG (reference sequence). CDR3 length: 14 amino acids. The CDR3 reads CAWHRPGAPNEQFF. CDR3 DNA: TGTGCCTGGCACCGACCGGGGGCACCCAATGAGCAGTTCTTC.

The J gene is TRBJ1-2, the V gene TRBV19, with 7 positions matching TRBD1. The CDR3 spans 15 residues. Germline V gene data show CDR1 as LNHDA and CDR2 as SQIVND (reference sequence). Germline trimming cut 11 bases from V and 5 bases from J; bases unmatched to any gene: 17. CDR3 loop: CACAPQGTASYGYTF. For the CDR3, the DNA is TGTGCCTGCGCTCCCCAAGGGACAGCATCATATGGCTACACCTTC.

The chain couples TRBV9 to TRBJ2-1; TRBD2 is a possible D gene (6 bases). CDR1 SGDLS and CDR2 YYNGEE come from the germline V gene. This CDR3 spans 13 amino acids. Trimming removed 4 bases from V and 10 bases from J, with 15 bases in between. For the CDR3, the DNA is TGTGCCAGCAGCCTTGGGACCGGAGGGGAGCAGTTCTTC. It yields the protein CASSLGTGGEQFF.

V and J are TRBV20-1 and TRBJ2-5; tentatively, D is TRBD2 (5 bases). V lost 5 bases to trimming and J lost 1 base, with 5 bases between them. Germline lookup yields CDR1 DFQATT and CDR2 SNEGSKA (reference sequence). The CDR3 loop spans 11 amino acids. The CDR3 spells CSAEGQETQYF. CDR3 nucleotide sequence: TGCAGTGCTGAGGGCCAAGAGACCCAGTACTTC.

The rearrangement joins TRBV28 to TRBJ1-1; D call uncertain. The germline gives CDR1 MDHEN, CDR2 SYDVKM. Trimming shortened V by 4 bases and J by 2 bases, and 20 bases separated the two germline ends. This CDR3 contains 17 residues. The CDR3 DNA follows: TGTGCCAGCAGTTCATACGGCCAGGACGGTGTAAACACTGAAGCTTTCTTT. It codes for CASSSYGQDGVNTEAFF. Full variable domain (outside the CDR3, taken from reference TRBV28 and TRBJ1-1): DVKVTQSSRYLVKRTGEKVFLECVQDMDHENMFWYRQDPGLGLRLIYFSYDVKMKEKGDIPEGYSVSREKKERFSLILESASTNQTSMYLCASSSYGQDGVNTEAFFGQGTRLTVV.

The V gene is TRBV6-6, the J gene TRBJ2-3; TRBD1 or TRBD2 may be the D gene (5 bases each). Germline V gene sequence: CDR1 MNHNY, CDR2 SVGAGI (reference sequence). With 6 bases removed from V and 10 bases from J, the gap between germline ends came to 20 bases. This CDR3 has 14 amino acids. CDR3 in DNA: TGTGCCAGCAGGGGAAGTCGGGACCCCGATTCGCAGTATTTT. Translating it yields CASRGSRDPDSQYF.

In DNA form, the CDR3 reads TGCAGCGTTGGGCCAGGGAATGAGCAGTTCTTC. Amino acids: CSVGPGNEQFF. The genes are TRBV29-1 and TRBJ2-1; D is perhaps TRBD1 (5 bases). The CDR3 has 11 residues. Germline V gene data show CDR1 as SQVTM and CDR2 as ANQGSEA. V lost 4 bases and J lost 7, with 8 bases in between.

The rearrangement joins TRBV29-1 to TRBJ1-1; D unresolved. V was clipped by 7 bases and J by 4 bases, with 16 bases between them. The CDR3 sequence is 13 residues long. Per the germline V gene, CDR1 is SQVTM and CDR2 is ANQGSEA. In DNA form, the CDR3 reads TGCAGCGGGGGAGAAATCGGGCCCACTGAAGCTTTCTTT. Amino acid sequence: CSGGEIGPTEAFF.

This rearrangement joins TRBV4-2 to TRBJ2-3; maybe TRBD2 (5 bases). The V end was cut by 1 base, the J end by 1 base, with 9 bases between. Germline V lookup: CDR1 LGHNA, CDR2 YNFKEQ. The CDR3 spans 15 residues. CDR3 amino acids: CASSQGMGGTDTQYF. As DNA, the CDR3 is TGTGCCAGCAGCCAAGGTATGGGAGGCACAGATACGCAGTATTTT.

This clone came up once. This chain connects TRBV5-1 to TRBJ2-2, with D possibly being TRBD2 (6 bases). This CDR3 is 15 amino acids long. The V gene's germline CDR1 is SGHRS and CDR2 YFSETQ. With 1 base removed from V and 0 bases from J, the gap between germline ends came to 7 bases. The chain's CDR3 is CASSLTGANTGELFF. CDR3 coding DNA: TGCGCCAGCAGCTTGACGGGGGCGAACACCGGGGAGCTGTTTTTT.

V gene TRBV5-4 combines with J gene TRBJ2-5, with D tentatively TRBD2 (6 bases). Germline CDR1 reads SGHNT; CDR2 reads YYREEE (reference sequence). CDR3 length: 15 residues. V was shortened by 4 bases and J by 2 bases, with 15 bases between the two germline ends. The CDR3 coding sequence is TGTGCCAGCAGCCTTGGAGCGGGCCCACAAGAGACCCAGTACTTC. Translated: CASSLGAGPQETQYF.

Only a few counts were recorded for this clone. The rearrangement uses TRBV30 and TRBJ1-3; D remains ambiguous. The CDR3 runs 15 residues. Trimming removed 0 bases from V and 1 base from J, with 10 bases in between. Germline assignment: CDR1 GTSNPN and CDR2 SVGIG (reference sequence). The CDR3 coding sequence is TGTGCCTGGAGTGTAAGCCAGTTTTCTGGAAACACCATATATTTT. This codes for CAWSVSQFSGNTIYF.

CDR3 loop: CAIGEFGNTIYF. The CDR3, as DNA: TGTGCCATCGGGGAATTTGGAAACACCATATATTTT. The gene calls are TRBV10-3 and TRBJ1-3; no clear D gene. Per germline, CDR1 ENHRY and CDR2 SYGVKD. The CDR3 has 12 residues. V gave up 8 bases and J gave up 3 bases, with 8 bases separating them.

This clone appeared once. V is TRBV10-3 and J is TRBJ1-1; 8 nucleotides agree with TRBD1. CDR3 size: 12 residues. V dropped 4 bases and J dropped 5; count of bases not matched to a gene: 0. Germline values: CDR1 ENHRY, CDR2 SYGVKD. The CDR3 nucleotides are TGTGCCATCAGTGGGGACAGGACTGAAGCTTTCTTT. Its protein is CAISGDRTEAFF.

CDR3: CATAFSPTDTQYF. In nucleotides, the CDR3 is TGTGCCACCGCCTTCTCTCCCACAGATACGCAGTATTTT. The rearrangement uses TRBV19 and TRBJ2-3, with D hard to call. Between the trimmed V and J ends, which lost 10 bases and 2 bases, there was a span of 13 bases. CDR3 length: 13 residues. Germline loops: CDR1 LNHDA, CDR2 SQIVND (reference sequence). The variable domain in full, completed from reference TRBV19 and TRBJ2-3, reads DGGITQSPKYLFRKEGQNVTLSCEQNLNHDAMYWYRQDPGQGLRLIYYSQIVNDFQKGDIAEGYSVSREKKESFPLTVTSAQKNPTAFYLCATAFSPTDTQYFGPGTRLTVL.

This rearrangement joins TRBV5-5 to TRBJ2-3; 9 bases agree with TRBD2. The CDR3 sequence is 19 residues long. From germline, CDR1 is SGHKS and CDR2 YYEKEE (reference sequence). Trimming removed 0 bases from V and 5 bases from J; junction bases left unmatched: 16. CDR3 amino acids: CASSLAGGLAGEPVDTQYF. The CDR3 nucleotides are TGTGCCAGCAGCTTGGCGGGGGGCTTAGCGGGGGAACCGGTAGATACGCAGTATTTT. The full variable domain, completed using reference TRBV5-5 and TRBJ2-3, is DAGVTQSPTHLIKTRGQQVTLRCSPISGHKSVSWYQQVLGQGPQFIFQYYEKEERGRGNFPDRFSARQFPNYSSELNVNALLLGDSALYLCASSLAGGLAGEPVDTQYFGPGTRLTVL.

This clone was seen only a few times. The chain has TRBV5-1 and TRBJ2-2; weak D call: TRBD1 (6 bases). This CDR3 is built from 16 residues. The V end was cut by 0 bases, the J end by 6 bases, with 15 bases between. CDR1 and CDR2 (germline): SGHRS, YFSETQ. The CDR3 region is CASSLEGQAPAGELFF. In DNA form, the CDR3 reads TGCGCCAGCAGCTTGGAGGGACAAGCTCCAGCCGGGGAGCTGTTTTTT.

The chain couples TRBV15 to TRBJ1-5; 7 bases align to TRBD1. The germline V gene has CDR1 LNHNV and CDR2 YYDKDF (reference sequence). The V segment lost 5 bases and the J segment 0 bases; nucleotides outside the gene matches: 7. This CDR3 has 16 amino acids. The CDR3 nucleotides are TGTGCCACCAGCTGTCGACAGGGTTATAGCAATCAGCCCCAGCATTTT. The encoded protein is CATSCRQGYSNQPQHF.

CDR3 sequence: CASSPPLRLAGADEQFF. The CDR3 DNA reads TGTGCCAGCTCACCACCCCTCAGACTAGCGGGAGCGGATGAGCAGTTCTTC. The chain couples TRBV18 to TRBJ2-1, with 12 bases fitting TRBD2. Trimming removed 0 bases from V and 8 bases from J; junction bases left unmatched: 8. Germline V gene lookup returns CDR1 KGHSH and CDR2 LQKENI. The CDR3 is 17 residues long.

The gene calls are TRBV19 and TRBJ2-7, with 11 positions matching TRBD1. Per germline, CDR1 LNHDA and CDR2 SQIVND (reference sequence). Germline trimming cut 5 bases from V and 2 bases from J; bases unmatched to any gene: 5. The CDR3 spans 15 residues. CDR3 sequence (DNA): TGTGCCAGTAGTGGGGGACAGGGGGTGACCTACGAGCAGTACTTC. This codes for CASSGGQGVTYEQYF.

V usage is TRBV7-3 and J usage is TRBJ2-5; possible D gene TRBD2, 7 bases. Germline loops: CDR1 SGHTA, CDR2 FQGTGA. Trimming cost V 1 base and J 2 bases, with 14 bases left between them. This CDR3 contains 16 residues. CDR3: CASSLNIGGQQETQYF. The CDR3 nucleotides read TGTGCCAGCAGCTTAAATATCGGGGGGCAACAAGAGACCCAGTACTTC.

The CDR3 is CATSTDVTTYNEQFF. As DNA, the CDR3 is TGTGCCACCAGCACCGACGTAACGACCTACAATGAGCAGTTCTTC. This chain joins TRBV15 and TRBJ2-1, with D unclear. Germline loops: CDR1 LNHNV, CDR2 YYDKDF (reference sequence). Trimming took off 4 bases at V and 2 bases at J, with 12 bases between the two ends. The CDR3 has 15 amino acids.